The TCR beta chain under discussion was sequenced for a study of blood T cell repertoires in COVID-19. Across the whole study: The study drew acute and convalescent COVID-19 samples from the United States, Italy and Spain. In each case, the material was cDNA or gDNA derived from T cells, B-cell-depleted T cells, or PBMCs.

Authors' analysis steps: From reference gene primer amplification, estimates of nucleated cell counts were derived. Profiling relied on immunoSEQ multiplex PCR, and the TCRdb table lists in-frame clones only, not all of them. V and J calls and clone size follow that table, whereas D and trimming were derived from the DNA. The sample has about 19,000 clones, roughly 91% seen once. The germline V gene encodes CDR1 LGHNT and CDR2 FRNRAP. The trim removed 5 bases at V and 2 bases at J, leaving 4 bases unmatched. The CDR3 spans 14 residues. This chain joins TRBV12-5 and TRBJ2-3; 7 bases are a match to TRBD1. This sequence originates from a human donor in a cohort sampled during active COVID-19. Sequencing was done on a sample of peripheral blood. CDR3 nucleotide sequence: TGTGCTAGTGGTCTACAGGGGACCACAGATACGCAGTATTTT. Its translation is CASGLQGTTDTQYF.